A selection of T cell receptor beta chains follows, all from one sample in a study of metastatic and nonmetastatic thyroid tumors. TCRdb reassembled clones from the PCR reads with MiXCR. The sample has 15,000 to 20,000 clones, about 33% seen once. The sequencing sample was made of tumor tissue. These TCRs come from a male donor with papillary thyroid cancer or a benign thyroid nodule (not recorded which). Some clones in this sample may be carry-over from other donors' samples. CDR3s include the opening cysteine and the closing phenylalanine or tryptophan. A D gene is named only where the DNA matches it firmly. Size is omitted from some rows. Given values are once, few, many or a class for expanded clones.

D,V,J,size,DNA,CDR3
NA,TRBV5-1,TRBJ2-7,NA,TGCGCCAGCAGCTTGGAGGTGGAGTCCTACGAGCAGTACTTC,CASSLEVESYEQYF
NA,TRBV4-1,TRBJ1-4,medium-sized,TGCGCCAGCAGCCCCAGGGCTGGGGAAAAACTGTTTTTT,CASSPRAGEKLFF
NA,TRBV6-1,TRBJ2-7,few,TGTGCCAGCAGGGAAGGTCCCGGGAGTTATTACGAGCAGTACTTC,CASREGPGSYYEQYF
NA,TRBV25-1,TRBJ1-2,many,TGTGCCAGCAGTGATAATTTCAGGGGTGGTGGCTACACCTTC,CASSDNFRGGGYTF
TRBD2,TRBV3-1,TRBJ2-1,many,TGTGCCAGCAGGGGACTAGCGGGGATCAATGAGCAGTTCTTC,CASRGLAGINEQFF
TRBD1,TRBV27,TRBJ2-7,many,TGTGCCAGCAGTCCTCTACCGGGACAGGCCCCCTACGAGCAGTACTTC,CASSPLPGQAPYEQYF
NA,TRBV11-1,TRBJ2-7,NA,TGTGCCAGCAGCTTTCCCTCGGGGCGGACAGATTACGAGCAGTACTTC,CASSFPSGRTDYEQYF
TRBD1,TRBV18,TRBJ2-7,NA,TGTGCCAGCTCACTCCCGGGACAGACCTACGAGCAGTACTTC,CASSLPGQTYEQYF
NA,TRBV6-5,TRBJ1-2,many,TGTGCCAGCAGTTACGATGGGACCTACACCTTC,CASSYDGTYTF
NA,TRBV12-3/TRBV12-4,TRBJ2-7,many,TGTGCCAGCAGTTTAGCGCAAGGGCACGAGCAGTACTTC,CASSLAQGHEQYF
TRBD2,TRBV7-2,TRBJ2-5,few,TGTGCCAGCAGCTCGGGACTAGCGGGGGGAGGGGAGACCCAGTACTTC,CASSSGLAGGGETQYF